The 8 T cell receptor beta chains presented below share a single source sample, sequenced in a study of technical replicates of blood from a handful of donors. Only in-frame clones appear in the TCRdb table, and some are missing; sequencing was by immunoSEQ multiplex PCR. The data show around 62,000 clones, roughly 97% seen once. Sequences were obtained from T cells isolated from PBMCs. The source is a human donor in good health.

The rearrangement links TRBV4-2 to TRBJ1-1, with 8 bases fitting TRBD1. The trim removed 3 bases at V and 1 base at J, leaving 7 bases unmatched. Germline-derived CDR1 and CDR2 are LGHNA and YNFKEQ. The CDR3 sequence is 16 residues long. CDR3 in DNA: TGTGCCAGCAGCCACGCTCAGGGGACAGGGAACACTGAAGCTTTCTTT. It codes for CASSHAQGTGNTEAFF.

The chain couples TRBV19 to TRBJ2-3; D perhaps matches TRBD1 (5 bases). The CDR3 sequence is 15 residues long. Germline loops: CDR1 LNHDA, CDR2 SQIVND (reference sequence). V gave up 8 bases and J gave up 2 bases, with 17 bases separating them. The CDR3 nucleotides are TGTGCCAGTCAAAAGGGGTGGTTTAACACAGATACGCAGTATTTT. It yields the protein CASQKGWFNTDTQYF.

V usage is TRBV6-1 and J usage is TRBJ1-4, with D maybe TRBD1 (6 bases). Germline V lookup: CDR1 MNHNS, CDR2 SASEGT. Trimming shortened V by 4 bases and J by 13 bases, and 10 bases separated the two germline ends. This CDR3 has 11 amino acids. CDR3 in DNA: TGTGCCAGCAGTGTTCAGGGGCGACTGTTTTTT. It encodes CASSVQGRLFF.

The V gene is TRBV28, the J gene TRBJ1-1, with D unclear. Trimming stripped 4 bases from V and 4 bases from J, with 4 bases between. The CDR3 contains 11 residues. Germline-derived CDR1 and CDR2 are MDHEN and SYDVKM. The CDR3: CASSYSTEAFF. For the CDR3, the DNA is TGTGCCAGCAGTTACAGCACTGAAGCTTTCTTT.

For this clone: The junction does not match germline at one end; this may be a read error. The V and J genes are TRBV7-8 and TRBJ2-7; 7 bases line up with TRBD1. The CDR3 is made up of 14 amino acids. Germline V gene lookup returns CDR1 SGHVS and CDR2 FQNEAQ. The CDR3: CASSLGSGGYEQYF. The CDR3 DNA reads as TGTGCCAGTAGCTTAGGTTCAGGGGGCTACGAGCAGTACTTC.

The CDR3 DNA follows: TGCGCCAGCAGCCTTATGACAGGGGGCTTGGGGGAGACCCAGTACTTC. Amino acid sequence: CASSLMTGGLGETQYF. V usage is TRBV5-1 and J usage is TRBJ2-5, with 10 positions matching TRBD1. Losses at the gene ends were 4 bases for V and 5 bases for J; bases not matched to a gene: 11. The CDR3 extends over 16 amino acids. Germline CDR1 is SGHRS and CDR2 is YFSETQ.

The V call is TRBV10-3, the J call TRBJ2-4; D ambiguous. The CDR3 consists of 14 residues. Trimming left V 0 bases short and J 8 bases short, with 11 bases between. In germline, CDR1 is ENHRY, CDR2 SYGVKD. The CDR3 nucleotides read TGTGCCATCAGTGAGTCGCGAGAAGGAGACATTCAGTACTTC. It translates to CAISESREGDIQYF.

The CDR3 reads CASSLVSSGRYNEQFF. The CDR3 DNA reads TGTGCCAGCAGCTTAGTATCTAGCGGGAGGTACAATGAGCAGTTCTTC. The chain combines TRBV11-3 with TRBJ2-1, with TRBD2 matching over 11 bases. The CDR3 is 16 residues long. Germline loops: CDR1 SGHNT, CDR2 YENEEA. J was trimmed by 4 bases and V by 1 base; bases with no gene match: 3.